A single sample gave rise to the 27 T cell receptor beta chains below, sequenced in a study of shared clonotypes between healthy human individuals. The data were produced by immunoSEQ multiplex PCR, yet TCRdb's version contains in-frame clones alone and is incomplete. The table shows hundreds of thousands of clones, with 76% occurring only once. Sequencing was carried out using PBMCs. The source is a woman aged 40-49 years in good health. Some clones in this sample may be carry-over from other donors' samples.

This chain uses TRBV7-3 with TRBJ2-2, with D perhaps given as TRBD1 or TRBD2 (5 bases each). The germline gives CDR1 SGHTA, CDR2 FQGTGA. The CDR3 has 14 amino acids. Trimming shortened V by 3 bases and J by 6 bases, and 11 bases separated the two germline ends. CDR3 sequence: CASSLGRLAGELFF. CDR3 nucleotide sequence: TGTGCCAGCAGCTTGGGACGACTTGCCGGGGAGCTGTTTTTT. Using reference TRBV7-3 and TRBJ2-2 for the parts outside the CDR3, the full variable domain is GAGVSQTPSNKVTEKGKYVELRCDPISGHTALYWYRQSLGQGPEFLIYFQGTGAADDSGLPNDRFFAVRPEGSVSTLKIQRTERGDSAVYLCASSLGRLAGELFFGEGSRLTVL.

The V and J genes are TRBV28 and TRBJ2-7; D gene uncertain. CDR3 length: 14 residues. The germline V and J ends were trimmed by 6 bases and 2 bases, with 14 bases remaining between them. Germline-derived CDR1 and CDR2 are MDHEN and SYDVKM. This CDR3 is CASSYHGGAYEQYF. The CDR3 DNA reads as TGTGCCAGCAGCTACCACGGTGGCGCCTACGAGCAGTACTTC.

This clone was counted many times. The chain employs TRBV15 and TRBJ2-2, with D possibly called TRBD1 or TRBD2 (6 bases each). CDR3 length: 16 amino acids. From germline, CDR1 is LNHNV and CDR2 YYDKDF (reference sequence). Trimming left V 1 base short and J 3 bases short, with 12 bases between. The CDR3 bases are TGTGCCACCAGCAGAGGTGACAGGAGGGACACCGGGGAGCTGTTTTTT. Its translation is CATSRGDRRDTGELFF.

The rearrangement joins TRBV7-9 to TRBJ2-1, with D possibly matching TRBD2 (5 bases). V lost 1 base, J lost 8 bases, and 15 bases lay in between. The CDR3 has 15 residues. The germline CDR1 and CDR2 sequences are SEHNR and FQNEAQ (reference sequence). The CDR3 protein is CASSLGPGLAYEQFF. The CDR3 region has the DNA TGTGCCAGCAGCTTAGGCCCGGGATTAGCCTATGAGCAGTTCTTC.

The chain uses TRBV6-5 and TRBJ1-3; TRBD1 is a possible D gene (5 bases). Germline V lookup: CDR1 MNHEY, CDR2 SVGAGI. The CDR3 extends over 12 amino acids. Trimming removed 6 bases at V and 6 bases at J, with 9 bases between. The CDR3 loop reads CASSRRENTIYF. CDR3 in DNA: TGTGCCAGCAGCCGCAGGGAAAACACCATATATTTT.

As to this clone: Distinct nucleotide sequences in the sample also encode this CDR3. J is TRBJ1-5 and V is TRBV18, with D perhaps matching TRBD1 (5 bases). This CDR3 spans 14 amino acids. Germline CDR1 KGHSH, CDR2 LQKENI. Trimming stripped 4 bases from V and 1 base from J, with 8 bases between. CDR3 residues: CASSQGNSNQPQHF. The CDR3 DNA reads TGTGCCAGCTCACAGGGGAACAGCAATCAGCCCCAGCATTTT. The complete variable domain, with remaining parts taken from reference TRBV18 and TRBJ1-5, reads NAGVMQNPRHLVRRRGQEARLRCSPMKGHSHVYWYRQLPEEGLKFMVYLQKENIIDESGMPKERFSAEFPKEGPSILRIQQVVRGDSAAYFCASSQGNSNQPQHFGDGTRLSIL.

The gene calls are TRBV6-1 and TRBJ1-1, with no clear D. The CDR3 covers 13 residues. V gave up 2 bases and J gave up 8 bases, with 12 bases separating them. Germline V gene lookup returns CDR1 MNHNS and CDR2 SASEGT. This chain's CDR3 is CASSEIGMGEAFF. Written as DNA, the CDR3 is TGTGCCAGCAGTGAAATTGGGATGGGGGAAGCTTTCTTT.

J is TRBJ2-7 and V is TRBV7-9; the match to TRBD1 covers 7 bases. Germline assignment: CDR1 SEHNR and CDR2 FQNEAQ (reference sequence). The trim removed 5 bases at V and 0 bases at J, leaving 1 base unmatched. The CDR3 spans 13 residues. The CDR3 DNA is TGTGCCAGCAGCAGGACAGGCTCCTACGAGCAGTACTTC. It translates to CASSRTGSYEQYF. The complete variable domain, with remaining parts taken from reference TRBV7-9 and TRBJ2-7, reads DTGVSQNPRHKITKRGQNVTFRCDPISEHNRLYWYRQTLGQGPEFLTYFQNEAQLEKSRLLSDRFSAERPKGSFSTLEIQRTEQGDSAMYLCASSRTGSYEQYFGPGTRLTVT.

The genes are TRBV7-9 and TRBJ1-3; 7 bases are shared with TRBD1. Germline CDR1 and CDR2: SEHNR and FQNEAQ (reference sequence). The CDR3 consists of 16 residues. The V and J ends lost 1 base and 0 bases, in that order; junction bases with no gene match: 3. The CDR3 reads CASSLEGDSSGNTIYF. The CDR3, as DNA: TGTGCCAGCAGCTTAGAGGGGGACAGCTCTGGAAACACCATATATTTT.

CDR3 residues: CATLRGLGSSGNTIYF. CDR3 bases: TGTGCCACCCTGAGGGGGTTGGGAAGTTCTGGAAACACCATATATTTT. The rearrangement uses TRBV28 and TRBJ1-3, with D possibly TRBD1 on 6 matching bases. Trimming removed 10 bases at V and 1 base at J, with 20 bases between. Germline values: CDR1 MDHEN, CDR2 SYDVKM. The CDR3 consists of 16 residues.

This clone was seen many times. The CDR3: CASSLEQPQETQYF. The DNA for the CDR3 is TGCGCCAGCAGCTTGGAACAGCCTCAAGAGACCCAGTACTTC. The genes are TRBV5-1 and TRBJ2-5; no clear D gene. The CDR3 consists of 14 residues. V lost 0 bases and J lost 2, with 8 bases in between. Germline-derived CDR1 and CDR2 are SGHRS and YFSETQ.

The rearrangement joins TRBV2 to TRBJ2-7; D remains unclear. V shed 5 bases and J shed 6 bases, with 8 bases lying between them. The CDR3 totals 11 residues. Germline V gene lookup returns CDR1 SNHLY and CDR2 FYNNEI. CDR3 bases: TGTGCCAGCAGTCCAGACGGCGAGCAGTACTTC. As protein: CASSPDGEQYF.

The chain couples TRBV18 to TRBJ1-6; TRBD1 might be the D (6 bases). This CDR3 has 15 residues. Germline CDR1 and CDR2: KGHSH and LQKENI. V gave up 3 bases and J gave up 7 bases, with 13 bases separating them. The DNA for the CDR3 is TGTGCCAGCTCACCGAACAGGGACGGGAATTCACCCCTCCACTTT. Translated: CASSPNRDGNSPLHF.

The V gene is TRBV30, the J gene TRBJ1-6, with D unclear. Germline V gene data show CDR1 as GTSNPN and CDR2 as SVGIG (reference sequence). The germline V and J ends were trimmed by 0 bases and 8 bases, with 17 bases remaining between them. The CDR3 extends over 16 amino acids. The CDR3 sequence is CAWSVPRPGSDSPLHF. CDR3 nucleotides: TGTGCCTGGAGTGTACCTCGACCGGGCTCGGATTCACCCCTCCACTTT.

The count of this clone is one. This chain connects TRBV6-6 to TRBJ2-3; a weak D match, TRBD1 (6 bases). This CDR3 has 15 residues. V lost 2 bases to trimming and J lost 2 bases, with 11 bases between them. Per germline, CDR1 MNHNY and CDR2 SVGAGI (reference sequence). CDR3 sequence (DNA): TGTGCCAGCAGTTACCCGGGACACCCCACAGATACGCAGTATTTT. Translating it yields CASSYPGHPTDTQYF.

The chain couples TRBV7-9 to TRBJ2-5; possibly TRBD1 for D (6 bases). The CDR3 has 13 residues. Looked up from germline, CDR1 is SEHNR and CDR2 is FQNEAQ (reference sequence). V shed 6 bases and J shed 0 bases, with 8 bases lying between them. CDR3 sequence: CASRDSDQETQYF. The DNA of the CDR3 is TGTGCCAGCAGGGACAGCGACCAAGAGACCCAGTACTTC.

CDR3 sequence (DNA): TGTGCCAGCATTGGGGTAGGTGGAAATGAGCAGTTCTTC. It specifies CASIGVGGNEQFF. This chain uses TRBV28 with TRBJ2-1; D ambiguous. V was shortened by 7 bases and J by 7 bases, with 14 bases between the two germline ends. This CDR3 spans 13 amino acids. From germline, CDR1 is MDHEN and CDR2 SYDVKM.

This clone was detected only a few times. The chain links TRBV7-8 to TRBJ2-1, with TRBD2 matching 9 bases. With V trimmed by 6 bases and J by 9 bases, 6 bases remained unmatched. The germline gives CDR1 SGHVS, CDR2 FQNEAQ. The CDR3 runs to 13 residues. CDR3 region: CASRRTSVGEQFF. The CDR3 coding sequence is TGTGCCAGCAGAAGGACTAGCGTCGGTGAGCAGTTCTTC. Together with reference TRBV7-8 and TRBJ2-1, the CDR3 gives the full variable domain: GAGVSQSPRYKVAKRGQDVALRCDPISGHVSLFWYQQALGQGPEFLTYFQNEAQLDKSGLPSDRFFAERPEGSVSTLKIQRTQQEDSAVYLCASRRTSVGEQFFGPGTRLTVL.

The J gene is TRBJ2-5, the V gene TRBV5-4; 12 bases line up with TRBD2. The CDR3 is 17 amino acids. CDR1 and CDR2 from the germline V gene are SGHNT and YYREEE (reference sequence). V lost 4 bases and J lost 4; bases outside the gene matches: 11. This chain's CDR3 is CASSQSLLAGGVETQYF. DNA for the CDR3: TGTGCCAGCAGCCAGAGCCTTCTAGCGGGAGGGGTAGAGACCCAGTACTTC.

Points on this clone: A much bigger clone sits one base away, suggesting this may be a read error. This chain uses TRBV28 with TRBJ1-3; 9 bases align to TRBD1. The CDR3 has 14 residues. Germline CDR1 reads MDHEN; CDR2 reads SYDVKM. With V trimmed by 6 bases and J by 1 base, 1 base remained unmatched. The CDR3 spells CASRGTGSGNTIYF. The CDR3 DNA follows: TGTGCCAGCAGGGGGACAGGGTCTGGAAACACCATATATTTT. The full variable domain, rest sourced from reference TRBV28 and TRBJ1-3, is DVKVTQSSRYLVKRTGEKVFLECVQDMDHENMFWYRQDPGLGLRLIYFSYDVKMKEKGDIPEGYSVSREKKERFSLILESASTNQTSMYLCASRGTGSGNTIYFGEGSWLTVV.

The CDR3 loop is CASSTEQGTYNEQFF. CDR3 coding DNA: TGTGCCAGCAGCACCGAACAGGGAACCTACAATGAGCAGTTCTTC. The rearrangement uses TRBV7-2 and TRBJ2-1, with D perhaps matching TRBD1 (6 bases). The germline V gene encodes CDR1 SGHTA and CDR2 FQGNSA. Trimming stripped 5 bases from V and 2 bases from J, with 13 bases between. The CDR3 has 15 amino acids.

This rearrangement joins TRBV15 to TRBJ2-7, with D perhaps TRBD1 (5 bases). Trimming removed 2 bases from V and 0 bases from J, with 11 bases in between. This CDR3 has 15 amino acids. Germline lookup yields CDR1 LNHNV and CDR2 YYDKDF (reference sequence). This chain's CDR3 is CATSRSRAISYEQYF. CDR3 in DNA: TGTGCCACCAGCAGATCCAGGGCGATCTCCTACGAGCAGTACTTC.

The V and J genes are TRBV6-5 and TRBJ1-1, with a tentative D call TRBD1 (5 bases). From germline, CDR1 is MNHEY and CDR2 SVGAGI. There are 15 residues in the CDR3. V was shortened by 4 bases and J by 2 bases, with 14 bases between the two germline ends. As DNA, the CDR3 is TGTGCCAGCAGTTCGACCGGGACGCTAAACACTGAAGCTTTCTTT. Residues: CASSSTGTLNTEAFF.

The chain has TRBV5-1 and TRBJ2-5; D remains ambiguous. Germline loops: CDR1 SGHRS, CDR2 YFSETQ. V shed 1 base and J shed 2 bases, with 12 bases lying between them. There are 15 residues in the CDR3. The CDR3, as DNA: TGCGCCAGCAGCTTGATGGCTTCGATACAAGAGACCCAGTACTTC. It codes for CASSLMASIQETQYF.

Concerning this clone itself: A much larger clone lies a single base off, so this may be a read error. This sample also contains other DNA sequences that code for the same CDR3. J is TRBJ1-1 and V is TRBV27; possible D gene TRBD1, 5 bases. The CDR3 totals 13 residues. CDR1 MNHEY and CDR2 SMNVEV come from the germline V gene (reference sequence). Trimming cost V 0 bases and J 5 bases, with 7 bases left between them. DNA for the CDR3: TGTGCCAGCAGTTTATCCGGGGGGACTGAAGCTTTCTTT. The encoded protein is CASSLSGGTEAFF.

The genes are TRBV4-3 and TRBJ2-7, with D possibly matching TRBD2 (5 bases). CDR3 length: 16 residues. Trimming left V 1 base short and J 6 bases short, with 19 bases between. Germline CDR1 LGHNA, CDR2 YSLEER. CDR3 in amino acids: CASSQALRASAGEQYF. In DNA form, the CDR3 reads TGCGCCAGCAGCCAAGCCCTGCGGGCGTCAGCTGGCGAGCAGTACTTC.

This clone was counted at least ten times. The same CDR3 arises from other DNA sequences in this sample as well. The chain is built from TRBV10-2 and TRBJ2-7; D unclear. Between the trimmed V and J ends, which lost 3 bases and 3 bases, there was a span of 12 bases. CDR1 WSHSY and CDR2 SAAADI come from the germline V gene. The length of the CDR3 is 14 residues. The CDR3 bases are TGCGCCAGCAGTGAACGAGGATCGGGCTACGAGCAGTACTTC. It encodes CASSERGSGYEQYF.